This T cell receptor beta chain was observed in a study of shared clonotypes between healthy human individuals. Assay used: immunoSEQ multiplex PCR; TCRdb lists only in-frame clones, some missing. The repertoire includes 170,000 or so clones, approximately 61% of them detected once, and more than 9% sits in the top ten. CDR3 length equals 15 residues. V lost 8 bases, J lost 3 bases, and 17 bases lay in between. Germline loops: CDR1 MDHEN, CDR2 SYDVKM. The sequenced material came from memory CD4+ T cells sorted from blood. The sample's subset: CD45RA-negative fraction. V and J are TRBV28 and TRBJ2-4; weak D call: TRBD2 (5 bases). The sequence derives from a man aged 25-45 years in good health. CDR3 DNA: TGTGCCAGCGCCCCGGAGGTCATCCGCAAAAACATTCAGTACTTC. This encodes CASAPEVIRKNIQYF. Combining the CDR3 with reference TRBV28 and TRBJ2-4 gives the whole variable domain DVKVTQSSRYLVKRTGEKVFLECVQDMDHENMFWYRQDPGLGLRLIYFSYDVKMKEKGDIPEGYSVSREKKERFSLILESASTNQTSMYLCASAPEVIRKNIQYFGAGTRLSVL.